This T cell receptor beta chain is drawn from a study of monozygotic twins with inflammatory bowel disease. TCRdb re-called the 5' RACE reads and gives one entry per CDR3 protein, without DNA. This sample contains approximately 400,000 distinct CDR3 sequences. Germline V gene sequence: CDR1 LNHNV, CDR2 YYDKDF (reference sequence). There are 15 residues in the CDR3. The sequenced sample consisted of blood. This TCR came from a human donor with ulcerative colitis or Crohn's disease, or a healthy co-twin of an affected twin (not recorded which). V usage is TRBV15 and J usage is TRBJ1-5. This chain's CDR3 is CATSSGVTASQPQHF.